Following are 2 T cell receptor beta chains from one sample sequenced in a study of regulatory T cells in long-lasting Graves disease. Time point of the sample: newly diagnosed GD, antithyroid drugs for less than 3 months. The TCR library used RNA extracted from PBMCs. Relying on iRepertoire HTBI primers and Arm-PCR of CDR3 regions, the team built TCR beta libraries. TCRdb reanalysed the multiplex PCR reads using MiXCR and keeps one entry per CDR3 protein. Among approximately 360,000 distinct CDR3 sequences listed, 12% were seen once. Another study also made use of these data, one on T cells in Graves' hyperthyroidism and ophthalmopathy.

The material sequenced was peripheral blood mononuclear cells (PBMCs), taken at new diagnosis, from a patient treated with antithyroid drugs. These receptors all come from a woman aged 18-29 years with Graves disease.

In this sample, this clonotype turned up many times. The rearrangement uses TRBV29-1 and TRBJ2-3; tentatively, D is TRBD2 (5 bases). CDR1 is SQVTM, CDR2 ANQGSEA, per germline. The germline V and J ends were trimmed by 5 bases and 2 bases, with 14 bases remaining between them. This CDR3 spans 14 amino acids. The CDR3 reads CSVPWAGPTDTQYF. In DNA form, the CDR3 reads TGCAGCGTTCCTTGGGCGGGTCCCACAGATACGCAGTATTTT.

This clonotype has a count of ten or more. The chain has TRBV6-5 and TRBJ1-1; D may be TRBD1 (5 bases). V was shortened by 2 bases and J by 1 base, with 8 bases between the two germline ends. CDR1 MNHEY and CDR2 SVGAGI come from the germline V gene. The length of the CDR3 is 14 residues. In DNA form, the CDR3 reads TGTGCCAGCAGTTACAGCCAGGGGAACACTGAAGCTTTCTTT. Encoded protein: CASSYSQGNTEAFF.